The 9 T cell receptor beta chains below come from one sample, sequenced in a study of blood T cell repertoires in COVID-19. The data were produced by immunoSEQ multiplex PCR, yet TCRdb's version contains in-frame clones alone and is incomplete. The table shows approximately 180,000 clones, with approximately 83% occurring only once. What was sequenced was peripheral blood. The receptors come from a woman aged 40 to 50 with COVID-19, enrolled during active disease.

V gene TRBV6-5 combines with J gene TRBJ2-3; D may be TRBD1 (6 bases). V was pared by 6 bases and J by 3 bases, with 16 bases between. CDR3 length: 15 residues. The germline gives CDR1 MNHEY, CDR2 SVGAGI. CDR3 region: CASSDRDTGTDTQYF. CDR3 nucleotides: TGTGCCAGCAGCGATCGGGACACTGGGACAGATACGCAGTATTTT.

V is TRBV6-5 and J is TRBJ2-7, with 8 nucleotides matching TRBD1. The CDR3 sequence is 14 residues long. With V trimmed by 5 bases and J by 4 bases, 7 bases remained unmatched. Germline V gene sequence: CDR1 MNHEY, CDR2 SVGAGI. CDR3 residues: CASSTAGGRYEQYF. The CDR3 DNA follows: TGTGCCAGCAGTACGGCAGGGGGCAGGTACGAGCAGTACTTC.

The CDR3 protein is CATGGGLAGDETQYF. Here the CDR3 DNA reads TGTGCCACCGGCGGCGGACTAGCGGGAGACGAGACCCAGTACTTC. This chain uses TRBV10-3 with TRBJ2-5; 13 nucleotides agree with TRBD2. Germline V gene data show CDR1 as ENHRY and CDR2 as SYGVKD. The CDR3 extends over 15 amino acids. J was trimmed by 5 bases and V by 10 bases; bases with no gene match: 10.

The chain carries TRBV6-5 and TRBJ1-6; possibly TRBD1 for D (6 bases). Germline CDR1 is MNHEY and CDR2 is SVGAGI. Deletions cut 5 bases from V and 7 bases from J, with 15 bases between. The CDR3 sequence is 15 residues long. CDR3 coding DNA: TGTGCCAGCAGTCTCCATCGCCAGGGGAATTCACCCCTCCACTTT. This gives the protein CASSLHRQGNSPLHF.

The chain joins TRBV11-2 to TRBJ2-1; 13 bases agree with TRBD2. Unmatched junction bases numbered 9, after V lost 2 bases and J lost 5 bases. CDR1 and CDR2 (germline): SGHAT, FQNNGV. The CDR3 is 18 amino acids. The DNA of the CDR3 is TGTGCCAGCAGCTTAAGTCCACTAGCGGGGGGGGCCAACAATGAGCAGTTCTTC. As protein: CASSLSPLAGGANNEQFF.

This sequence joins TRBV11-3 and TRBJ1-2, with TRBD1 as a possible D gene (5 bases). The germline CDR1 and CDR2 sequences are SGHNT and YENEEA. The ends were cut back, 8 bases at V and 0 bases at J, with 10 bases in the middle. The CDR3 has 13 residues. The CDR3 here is CASSLGPNYGYTF. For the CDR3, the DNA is TGTGCCAGCTCTTTGGGGCCTAACTATGGCTACACCTTC.

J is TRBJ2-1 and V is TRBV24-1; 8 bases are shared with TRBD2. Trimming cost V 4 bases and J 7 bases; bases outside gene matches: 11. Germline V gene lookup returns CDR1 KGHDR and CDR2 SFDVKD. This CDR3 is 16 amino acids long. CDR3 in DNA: TGTGCCACCAGTGAAGGTGAAACGGGAGGGAGAAATGAGCAGTTCTTC. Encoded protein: CATSEGETGGRNEQFF.

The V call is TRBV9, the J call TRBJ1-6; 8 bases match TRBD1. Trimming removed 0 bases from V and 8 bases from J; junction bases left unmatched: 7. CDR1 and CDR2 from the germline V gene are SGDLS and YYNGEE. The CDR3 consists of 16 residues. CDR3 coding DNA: TGTGCCAGCAGCGTAGAGGGACAGGCTGGATATTCACCCCTCCACTTT. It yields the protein CASSVEGQAGYSPLHF.

The CDR3 region has the DNA TGTGCCAGCAGTTCTTGGGGGCTAAGTGGCTACACCTTC. Residues: CASSSWGLSGYTF. The rearrangement uses TRBV27 and TRBJ1-2, with D perhaps TRBD1 (6 bases). Trimming shortened V by 4 bases and J by 7 bases, and 13 bases separated the two germline ends. The CDR3 totals 13 residues. Germline V CDR1 and CDR2: MNHEY, SMNVEV (reference sequence).